One sample yielded the 25 T cell receptor beta chains listed below, sequenced in a study of early T cells in non-severe SARS-CoV-2 infection. TCRdb called the 5' RACE reads again in MiXCR, with one record for every CDR3 protein. The table includes about 79,000 distinct CDR3 sequences, roughly 10% detected once. Sample: whole blood. These receptor sequences come from an adult who was a healthcare worker with PCR-confirmed SARS-CoV-2 infection or an uninfected control (not recorded which).

This clonotype was seen more than once but under ten times. V usage is TRBV6-2 or TRBV6-3 and J usage is TRBJ1-5; 10 bases line up with TRBD1. J was trimmed by 5 bases and V by 2 bases; bases with no gene match: 3. Looked up from germline, CDR1 is MNHEY and CDR2 is SVGEGT. The CDR3 loop spans 15 amino acids. The chain's CDR3 is CASSYRGQGDQPQHF. The CDR3 nucleotides are TGTGCCAGCAGTTACCGCGGACAGGGGGATCAGCCCCAGCATTTT.

The genes are TRBV29-1 and TRBJ2-7; D assignment may be TRBD1 or TRBD2 (7 bases each). V was cut by 4 bases and J by 0 bases, with 10 bases left in between. This CDR3 contains 13 residues. Looked up from germline, CDR1 is SQVTM and CDR2 is ANQGSEA. In DNA form, the CDR3 reads TGCAGCGTTGCCAGGGGGGGCTCCTACGAGCAGTACTTC. It specifies CSVARGGSYEQYF.

This clonotype was found a few times. The V call is TRBV9, the J call TRBJ1-1; TRBD1 might be the D (6 bases). V dropped 4 bases and J dropped 0 bases, with 16 bases sitting between them. CDR3 length: 16 residues. In germline, CDR1 is SGDLS, CDR2 YYNGEE. The CDR3, as DNA: TGTGCCAGCAGCACACCCCCAGGGACAATGAACACTGAAGCTTTCTTT. It translates to CASSTPPGTMNTEAFF. The full variable domain, in which reference TRBV9 and TRBJ1-1 provide the parts outside the CDR3, is DSGVTQTPKHLITATGQRVTLRCSPRSGDLSVYWYQQSLDQGLQFLIQYYNGEERAKGNILERFSAQQFPDLHSELNLSSLELGDSALYFCASSTPPGTMNTEAFFGQGTRLTVV.

The chain links TRBV29-1 to TRBJ1-1; D is undetermined. Trimming pared 6 bases from V and 0 bases from J, leaving 8 bases between. Germline CDR1 and CDR2: SQVTM and ANQGSEA. This CDR3 region has 12 residues. The CDR3 here is CSVAGLNTEAFF. CDR3 in DNA: TGCAGCGTAGCCGGGTTGAACACTGAAGCTTTCTTT.

This clonotype was detected only a few times. This chain connects TRBV5-1 to TRBJ2-7; no firm D call. The CDR3 has 12 residues. V shed 2 bases and J shed 3 bases, with 6 bases lying between them. CDR1 and CDR2 from the germline V gene are SGHRS and YFSETQ. CDR3 residues: CASSLPGYEQYF. The CDR3 DNA follows: TGCGCCAGCAGCTTACCCGGCTACGAGCAGTACTTC.

This clonotype was observed many times. CDR3 DNA sequence: TGTGCCAGCAGCTTAGTGAAGGATAGGAACACTGAAGCTTTCTTT. This gives the protein CASSLVKDRNTEAFF. The rearrangement links TRBV7-2 to TRBJ1-1; D gene ambiguous. With 1 base removed from V and 1 base from J, the gap between germline ends came to 10 bases. Germline V gives CDR1 SGHTA, CDR2 FQGNSA. CDR3 length: 15 amino acids.

The rearrangement uses TRBV6-5 and TRBJ1-3; D gene unclear. CDR1 MNHEY and CDR2 SVGAGI come from the germline V gene. Between the trimmed V and J ends, which lost 3 bases and 6 bases, there was a span of 15 bases. The CDR3 length is 15 residues. The CDR3 DNA follows: TGTGCCAGCAGTTATCAGCCCGGCGTCGAAAACACCATATATTTT. It is translated as CASSYQPGVENTIYF.

In the case of this clonotype: A read error is likely, as this CDR3 ends without the conserved phenylalanine or tryptophan. The gene calls are TRBV9 and TRBJ1-6, with D maybe TRBD1 (6 bases). The CDR3 spans 17 residues. With 0 bases removed from V and 3 bases from J, the gap between germline ends came to 13 bases. Germline loops: CDR1 SGDLS, CDR2 YYNGEE. The CDR3 nucleotides are TGTGCCAGCAGCGTAGGGTCAGGGGAAGGCTATAATTCACCCCTCCACTCT. Amino acid sequence: CASSVGSGEGYNSPLHS.

This clonotype was seen a handful of times. CDR3 in amino acids: CSADRGPFEQYF. Written as DNA, the CDR3 is TGCAGTGCAGACAGGGGGCCCTTCGAGCAGTACTTC. This chain connects TRBV20-1 to TRBJ2-7; 10 positions match TRBD1. Germline CDR1 is DFQATT and CDR2 is SNEGSKA (reference sequence). V dropped 6 bases and J dropped 6; count of bases not matched to a gene: 5. The CDR3 consists of 12 residues.

In its sample, this clonotype was seen many times. This chain links TRBV19 with TRBJ2-1; 11 nucleotides line up with TRBD2. J was trimmed by 7 bases and V by 4 bases; bases with no gene match: 6. Germline CDR1 LNHDA, CDR2 SQIVND (reference sequence). This CDR3 is 15 amino acids long. CDR3 region: CASSNLAGGVNEQFF. For the CDR3, the DNA is TGTGCCAGTAGTAATCTAGCGGGGGGCGTAAATGAGCAGTTCTTC.

J is TRBJ1-6 and V is TRBV2; D perhaps matches TRBD1 (5 bases). Germline V lookup: CDR1 SNHLY, CDR2 FYNNEI. The CDR3 loop spans 15 amino acids. V was clipped by 4 bases and J by 11 bases, with 18 bases between them. The CDR3 spells CASSGTRTDGTPLHF. The CDR3 nucleotides are TGTGCCAGCAGTGGGACAAGGACGGATGGGACACCCCTCCACTTT.

At least ten counts were recorded for this clonotype. This chain links TRBV20-1 with TRBJ1-5; D remains ambiguous. This CDR3 comprises 14 residues. Germline V CDR1 and CDR2: DFQATT, SNEGSKA (reference sequence). Between the trimmed V and J ends, which lost 1 base and 0 bases, there was a span of 7 bases. CDR3 sequence: CSARVLNSNQPQHF. Here the CDR3 DNA reads TGCAGTGCTAGAGTGCTGAATAGCAATCAGCCCCAGCATTTT.

In its sample, this clonotype was seen a few times. The chain carries TRBV5-1 and TRBJ1-2, with a tentative D call TRBD1 (6 bases). V was shortened by 4 bases and J by 4 bases, with 11 bases between the two germline ends. The CDR3 is made up of 13 amino acids. Per the germline V gene, CDR1 is SGHRS and CDR2 is YFSETQ. In DNA, the CDR3 is TGCGCCAGCAGCAAGGACAGCCCCTATGGCTACACCTTC. It is translated as CASSKDSPYGYTF.

The sample holds a few counts of this clonotype. The rearrangement joins TRBV20-1 to TRBJ1-5; D not certain. The germline CDR1 and CDR2 sequences are DFQATT and SNEGSKA (reference sequence). The germline V and J ends were trimmed by 3 bases and 1 base, with 13 bases remaining between them. CDR3 length: 15 residues. DNA for the CDR3: TGCAGTGCTAGGGGCTCGGGTCGAAGCAATCAGCCCCAGCATTTT. Translating it yields CSARGSGRSNQPQHF.

This sequence joins TRBV7-2 and TRBJ1-1, with D perhaps TRBD1 (5 bases). The germline V gene has CDR1 SGHTA and CDR2 FQGNSA. The CDR3 has 14 residues. V dropped 3 bases and J dropped 2 bases, with 10 bases sitting between them. The CDR3 sequence: CASSLMGVNTEAFF. Here the CDR3 DNA reads TGTGCCAGCAGCTTGATGGGGGTCAACACTGAAGCTTTCTTT.

Many counts were recorded for this clonotype. The chain links TRBV29-1 to TRBJ1-2, with D tentatively TRBD1 (5 bases). This CDR3 spans 16 amino acids. Germline CDR1 SQVTM, CDR2 ANQGSEA. Trimming shortened V by 5 bases and J by 2 bases, and 21 bases separated the two germline ends. CDR3 DNA sequence: TGCAGCGTTCATGGATCAGGGAACTGGTTAAACTATGGCTACACCTTC. This codes for CSVHGSGNWLNYGYTF.

This clonotype was seen repeatedly, ten times or more. J is TRBJ2-4 and V is TRBV7-2; the D gene is possibly TRBD1 (6 bases). The V and J ends lost 11 bases and 0 bases respectively, with 11 bases between them. Per the germline V gene, CDR1 is SGHTA and CDR2 is FQGNSA. CDR3 length equals 13 residues. CDR3 coding DNA: TGTGCCCTAGGGGACAAAGCCAAAAACATTCAGTACTTC. Translated, it gives CALGDKAKNIQYF.

This rearrangement joins TRBV7-2 to TRBJ2-5; D call uncertain. From germline, CDR1 is SGHTA and CDR2 FQGNSA. The CDR3 spans 17 residues. V lost 1 base and J lost 4, with 19 bases in between. CDR3 in amino acids: CASSLVLAADLGETQYF. The CDR3 DNA reads TGTGCCAGCAGCTTAGTATTGGCAGCTGATCTGGGAGAGACCCAGTACTTC.

There are a few counts of this clonotype. V and J are TRBV11-2 and TRBJ1-2; no firm D call. Trimming took off 1 base at V and 8 bases at J, with 11 bases between the two ends. CDR1 is SGHAT and CDR2 is FQNNGV in the germline V gene. The CDR3 runs to 13 residues. The CDR3 reads CASSLALSAGYTF. CDR3 in DNA: TGTGCCAGCAGCTTAGCTCTCTCCGCAGGCTACACCTTC.

This clonotype was observed a handful of times. V gene TRBV20-1 combines with J gene TRBJ1-1; D is possibly TRBD1 (5 bases). This CDR3 region has 14 residues. The V gene lost 2 bases and the J gene lost 4 bases, with 14 bases spanning the gap. CDR1 is DFQATT and CDR2 is SNEGSKA in the germline V gene (reference sequence). In DNA, the CDR3 is TGCAGTGCTAGAATAGCAGGGCTGGGCACTGAAGCTTTCTTT. Amino acid sequence: CSARIAGLGTEAFF.

This chain joins TRBV29-1 and TRBJ2-5; 8 nucleotides align to TRBD1. The CDR3 covers 13 residues. Trimming cost V 4 bases and J 2 bases; bases outside gene matches: 3. Germline V gene lookup returns CDR1 SQVTM and CDR2 ANQGSEA. The DNA of the CDR3 is TGCAGCGTTGTGGACAGGGCTCAAGAGACCCAGTACTTC. Its protein is CSVVDRAQETQYF.

This clonotype was counted at least ten times. This chain connects TRBV20-1 to TRBJ2-1; no definite D call. The V and J ends lost 4 bases and 1 base respectively, with 2 bases between them. Germline V gives CDR1 DFQATT, CDR2 SNEGSKA (reference sequence). The CDR3 length is 11 residues. CDR3: CSAKSYNEQFF. The CDR3 region has the DNA TGCAGTGCTAAATCCTACAATGAGCAGTTCTTC.

This clonotype has more than one count but fewer than ten. Just one base apart from a much larger clone, this may be a read error. The J gene is TRBJ2-1, the V gene TRBV28; tentatively, D is TRBD2 (5 bases). Germline values: CDR1 MDHEN, CDR2 SYDVKM. This CDR3 has 14 residues. V dropped 8 bases and J dropped 1 base, with 12 bases sitting between them. CDR3 in amino acids: CASRRMGSYNEQFF. CDR3 nucleotides: TGTGCCAGCCGGAGGATGGGGTCCTACAATGAGCAGTTCTTC.

The chain couples TRBV6-2 or TRBV6-3 to TRBJ2-1; 10 nucleotides match TRBD1. The CDR3 is 17 amino acids. V lost 2 bases, J lost 8 bases, and 12 bases stayed unmatched. CDR1 is MNHEY and CDR2 is SVGEGT in the germline V gene. CDR3 in DNA: TGTGCCAGCAGTTACCGACTCCGACAGGGGGCAGGGGATGAGCAGTTCTTC. It yields the protein CASSYRLRQGAGDEQFF.

The chain carries TRBV7-6 and TRBJ1-1; TRBD1 matches at 8 bases. CDR3 length: 16 residues. Losses at the gene ends were 0 bases for V and 4 bases for J; bases not matched to a gene: 7. The V gene's germline CDR1 is SGHVS and CDR2 FNYEAQ. Written as DNA, the CDR3 is TGTGCCAGCAGCTTAGCGATGGCAGGGGGCGGCACTGAAGCTTTCTTT. Protein: CASSLAMAGGGTEAFF.